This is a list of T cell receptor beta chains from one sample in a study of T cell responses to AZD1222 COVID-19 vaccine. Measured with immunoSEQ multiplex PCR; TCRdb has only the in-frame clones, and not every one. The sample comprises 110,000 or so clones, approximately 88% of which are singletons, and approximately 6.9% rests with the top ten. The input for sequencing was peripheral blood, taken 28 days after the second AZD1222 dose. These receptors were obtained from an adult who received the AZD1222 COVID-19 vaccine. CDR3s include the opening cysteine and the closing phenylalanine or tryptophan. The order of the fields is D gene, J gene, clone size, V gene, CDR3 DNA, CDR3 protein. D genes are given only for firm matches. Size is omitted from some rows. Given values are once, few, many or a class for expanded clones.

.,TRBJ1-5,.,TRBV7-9,TGTGCCAGCAGCTTAGGCGAACTTAGCAATCAGCCCCAGCATTTT,CASSLGELSNQPQHF
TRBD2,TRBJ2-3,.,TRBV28,TGTGCCAGCCTCTCCCAGGCTAGCGGGGGGGCAGATACGCAGTATTTT,CASLSQASGGADTQYF
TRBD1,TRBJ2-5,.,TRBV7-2,TGTGCCAGCAGCTTAGACAGGGGATCGGAGACCCAGTACTTC,CASSLDRGSETQYF
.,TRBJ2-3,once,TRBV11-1,TGTGCCAGCAGCGCAAAAACCGGACTAACCACAGATACGCAGTATTTT,CASSAKTGLTTDTQYF
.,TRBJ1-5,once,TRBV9,TGTGCCAGCAGCGTAGGCGGCTCAAGCAATCAGCCCCAGCATTTT,CASSVGGSSNQPQHF
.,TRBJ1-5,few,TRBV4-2,TGTGCCAGCAGCCCCCAGGGTTTTCAGCCCCAGCATTTT,CASSPQGFQPQHF
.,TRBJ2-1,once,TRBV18,TGTGCCAGCTCACGGGGGGGCCATCTGTATGAGCAGTTCTTC,CASSRGGHLYEQFF
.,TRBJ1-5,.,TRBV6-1,TGTGCCAGCACCCTAGGGATCTACGCCTATCAGCCCCAGCATTTT,CASTLGIYAYQPQHF
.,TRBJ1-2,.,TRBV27,TGTGCCAGCAGTTTACGGGGGTTCTATGGCTACACCTTC,CASSLRGFYGYTF
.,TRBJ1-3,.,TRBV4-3,TGCGCCAGCAGCCAAACCCCAAGAACTGGAAACACCATATATTTT,CASSQTPRTGNTIYF
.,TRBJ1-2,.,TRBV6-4,TGTGCCAGCCCCACCGGTTCCCACTATGGCTACACCTTC,CASPTGSHYGYTF
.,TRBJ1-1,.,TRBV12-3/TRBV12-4,TGTGCCAGCAGTTTAAACGGGGTAGGAGCTTTCTTT,CASSLNGVGAFF
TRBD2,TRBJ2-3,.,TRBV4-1,TGCGCCAGCAGCTCCCACCCGGGGGGGCAAACAGATACGCAGTATTTT,CASSSHPGGQTDTQYF
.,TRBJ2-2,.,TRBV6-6,TGTGCCAGCAGTTACCACGCCGGGACCGACTTTCGGGAGCTGTTTTTT,CASSYHAGTDFRELFF
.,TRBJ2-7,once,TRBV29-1,TGCAGCGTTGAATTATCGGGATACGAGCAGTACTTC,CSVELSGYEQYF
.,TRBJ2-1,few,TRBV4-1,TGCGCCAGCAGCCATTCCTCCGCCAGGTCTCCCTACAATGAGCAGTTCTTC,CASSHSSARSPYNEQFF
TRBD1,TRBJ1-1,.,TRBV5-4,TGTGCCAGCAGCGAACAGGGGTACGGGAACACTGAAGCTTTCTTT,CASSEQGYGNTEAFF
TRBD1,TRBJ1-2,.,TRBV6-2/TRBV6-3,TGTGCCAGCAGCGAGGGACAGAACTATGGCTACACCTTC,CASSEGQNYGYTF
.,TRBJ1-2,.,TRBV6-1,TGTGCCAGCAGTGAAGGTGGCTACACCTTC,CASSEGGYTF
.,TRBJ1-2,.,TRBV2,TGTGCCAGCAGTGGACAGAACTATGGCTACACCTTC,CASSGQNYGYTF
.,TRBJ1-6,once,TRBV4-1,TGCGCCAGCAGCCAAGGCCTTTCACCCCTCCACTTT,CASSQGLSPLHF
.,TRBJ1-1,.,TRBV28,TGTGCCAGCAGTTACCGGCGGAACACTGAAGCTTTCTTT,CASSYRRNTEAFF
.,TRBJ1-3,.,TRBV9,TGTGCCAGCAGCGTAGGGCAGGGGACTGGAAACACCATATATTTT,CASSVGQGTGNTIYF
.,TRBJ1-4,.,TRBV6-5,TGTGCCACGTACCGGGCCACTAATGAAAAACTGTTTTTT,CATYRATNEKLFF
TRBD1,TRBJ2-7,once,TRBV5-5,TGTGCCAGCAGCTCTGGGACAGGCGGCTACGAGCAGTACTTC,CASSSGTGGYEQYF
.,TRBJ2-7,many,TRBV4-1,TGCGCCAGCAGCCAACCAGGGACGTACTACGAGCAGTACTTC,CASSQPGTYYEQYF
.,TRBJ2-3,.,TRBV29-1,TGCAGCGTTGAGAATGGAGGAACGCAGTATTTT,CSVENGGTQYF
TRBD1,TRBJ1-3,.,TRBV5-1,TGCGCCAGCAGCTATTCAGGACAGGATGCTACCTCTGGAAACACCATATATTTT,CASSYSGQDATSGNTIYF
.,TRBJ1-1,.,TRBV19,TGTGCCAGTAGGCCAGGGGATCGGGGGAGGGGCACTGAAGCTTTCTTT,CASRPGDRGRGTEAFF
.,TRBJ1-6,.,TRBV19,TGTGCCAGTAGTGACCCCGGGGCCCCACATTCACCCCTCCACTTT,CASSDPGAPHSPLHF
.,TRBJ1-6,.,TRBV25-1,TGTGCCAGCAGTAACCCCCATTCACCCCTCCACTTT,CASSNPHSPLHF
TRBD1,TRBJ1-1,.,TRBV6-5,TGTGCCAGCAGTTCAGACAGGGGTATGAACACTGAAGCTTTCTTT,CASSSDRGMNTEAFF
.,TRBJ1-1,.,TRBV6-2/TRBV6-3,TGTGCCAGCAGTTTTGTAGGGGGGAACACTGAAGCTTTCTTT,CASSFVGGNTEAFF
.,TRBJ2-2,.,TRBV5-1,TGCGCCAGCAGCCGCAACAGGGCTGGGAACACCGGGGAGCTGTTTTTT,CASSRNRAGNTGELFF
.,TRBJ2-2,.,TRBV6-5,TGTGCCAGCAGTAGGGCCGACACCGGGGAGCTGTTTTTT,CASSRADTGELFF
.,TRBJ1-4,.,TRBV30,TGTGCCTGGAGGTCCTCCGGGCCCGATGATGAAAAACTGTTTTTT,CAWRSSGPDDEKLFF
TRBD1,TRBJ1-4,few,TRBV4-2,TGTGCCAGCAGCCAATGGGACAGCCATGCAACTAATGAAAAACTGTTTTTT,CASSQWDSHATNEKLFF
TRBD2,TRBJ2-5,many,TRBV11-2,TGTGCCAGCAGTCCCGGGACTAGTTCCCAAGAGACCCAGTACTTC,CASSPGTSSQETQYF
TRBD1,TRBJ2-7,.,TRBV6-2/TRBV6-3,TGTGCCAGCAGTCGGCCCGGGACAGGGGACCACGAGCAGTACTTC,CASSRPGTGDHEQYF
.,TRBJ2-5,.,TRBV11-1,TGTGCCAGCAGCTTATGGGCAGGGGAAGAGACCCAGTACTTC,CASSLWAGEETQYF
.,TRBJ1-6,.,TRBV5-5,TGTGCCAGCAGCTTGGAGGCGAATTCACCCCTCCACTTT,CASSLEANSPLHF
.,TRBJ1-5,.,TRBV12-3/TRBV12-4,TGTGCCAGCAGTTTAGGGGGCCTTCAGCCCCAGCATTTT,CASSLGGLQPQHF
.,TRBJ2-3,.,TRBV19,TGTGCCAGTAGCCAAAGGGTCTTATCTAGCACAGATACGCAGTATTTT,CASSQRVLSSTDTQYF
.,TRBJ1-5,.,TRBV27,TGTGCCAGCAGTTTAACGGGCGCAAGCAATCAGCCCCAGCATTTT,CASSLTGASNQPQHF
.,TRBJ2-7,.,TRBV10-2,TGCGCCAGCAGTGAACCAGGAACCTACGAGCAGTACTTC,CASSEPGTYEQYF
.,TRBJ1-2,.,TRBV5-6,TGTGCCAGCAGGTCAGGAGGGGACACCTATGGCTACACCTTC,CASRSGGDTYGYTF
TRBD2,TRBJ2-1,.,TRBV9,TGTGCCAGCAGCGTAACTAGCGGGGGGGCCCTATACAATGAGCAGTTCTTC,CASSVTSGGALYNEQFF
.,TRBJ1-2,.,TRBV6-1,TGTGCCAGCAGTGAAGCGGTCGGTGAAGCTAACTATGGCTACACCTTC,CASSEAVGEANYGYTF
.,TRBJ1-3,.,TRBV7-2,TGTGCCAGCAGTTCCACAGCGTCTGGAAACACCATATATTTT,CASSSTASGNTIYF
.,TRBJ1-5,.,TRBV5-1,TGCGCCAGCAGCTTGGGGGGTTTCGATATGGGGCGAATTCCAGGTAGCAATCAGCCCCAGCATTTT,CASSLGGFDMGRIPGSNQPQHF
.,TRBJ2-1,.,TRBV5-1,TGCGCCAGCAGCTTATCAGGGATCGGCAATGAGCAGTTCTTC,CASSLSGIGNEQFF